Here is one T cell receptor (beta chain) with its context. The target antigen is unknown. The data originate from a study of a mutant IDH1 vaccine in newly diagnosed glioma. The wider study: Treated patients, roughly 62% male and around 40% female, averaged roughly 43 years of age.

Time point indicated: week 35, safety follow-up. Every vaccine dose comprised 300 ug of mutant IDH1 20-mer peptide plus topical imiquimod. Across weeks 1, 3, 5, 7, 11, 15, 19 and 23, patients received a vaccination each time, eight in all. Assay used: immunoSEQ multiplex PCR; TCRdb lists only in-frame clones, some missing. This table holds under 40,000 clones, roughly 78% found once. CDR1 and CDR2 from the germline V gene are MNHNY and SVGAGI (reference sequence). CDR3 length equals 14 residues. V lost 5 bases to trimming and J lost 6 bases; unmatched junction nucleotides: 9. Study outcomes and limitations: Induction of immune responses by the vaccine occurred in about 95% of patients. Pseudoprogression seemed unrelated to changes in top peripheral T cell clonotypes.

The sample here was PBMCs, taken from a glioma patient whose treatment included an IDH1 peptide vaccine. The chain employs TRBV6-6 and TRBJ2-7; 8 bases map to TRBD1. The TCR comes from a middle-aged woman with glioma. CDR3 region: CASSLGQGALEQYF. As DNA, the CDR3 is TGTGCCAGCAGTCTCGGACAGGGAGCCCTCGAGCAGTACTTC.